The 16 T cell receptor beta chains presented below share a single source sample, sequenced in a study of response to subunit inactivated influenza vaccine. TCRdb re-called the RT-PCR reads through MiXCR, storing one row per CDR3 protein. The profile covers roughly 700,000 distinct CDR3 sequences, with about a sixth appearing a single time and 11% taken by the ten largest. Specimen: PBMCs from blood, collected 11 to 12 days after vaccination. These receptors originate from a man aged 50-59 years who received an inactivated influenza vaccine.

The rearrangement uses TRBV24-1 and TRBJ2-1; the D gene is possibly TRBD2 (5 bases). Germline CDR1 and CDR2: KGHDR and SFDVKD. Trimming shortened V by 3 bases and J by 5 bases, and 16 bases separated the two germline ends. The length of the CDR3 is 16 residues. The CDR3 is CATSDRTHSRDNEQFF. The CDR3, as DNA: TGTGCCACCAGTGATCGGACTCACTCTCGGGACAATGAGCAGTTCTTC.

The V call is TRBV4-3, the J call TRBJ2-7; tentatively, D is TRBD2 (5 bases). Trimming stripped 3 bases from V and 3 bases from J, with 15 bases between. Per the germline V gene, CDR1 is LGHNA and CDR2 is YSLEER. This CDR3 has 15 residues. For the CDR3, the DNA is TGCGCCAGCAGCCATGACCGGGGTTACCTCTACGAGCAGTACTTC. It encodes CASSHDRGYLYEQYF.

This clonotype was recorded at least ten times. V gene TRBV12-3 or TRBV12-4 combines with J gene TRBJ2-2; D is unresolved. V was trimmed by 3 bases and J by 6 bases, leaving 5 bases between them. The CDR3 runs to 12 residues. CDR3 sequence: CASSFGAGELFF. The CDR3 DNA follows: TGTGCCAGCAGTTTTGGGGCCGGGGAGCTGTTTTTT.

The table lists this clonotype with a few counts. This chain links TRBV12-3 or TRBV12-4 with TRBJ2-1, with D possibly called TRBD1 or TRBD2 (5 bases each). Trimming left V 5 bases short and J 3 bases short, with 17 bases between. The CDR3 runs to 16 residues. CDR3 in amino acids: CASSTRGVLNYNEQFF. The DNA of the CDR3 is TGTGCCAGCAGTACGAGAGGGGTATTAAACTACAATGAGCAGTTCTTC.

At least ten counts were recorded for this clonotype. The chain is built from TRBV12-3 or TRBV12-4 and TRBJ2-1; D unresolved. V was shortened by 7 bases and J by 0 bases, with 13 bases between the two germline ends. The CDR3 runs 15 residues. This CDR3 reads CASNIRSSSYNEQFF. In DNA, the CDR3 is TGTGCCAGCAATATACGGTCTAGCTCCTACAATGAGCAGTTCTTC.

V is TRBV7-2 and J is TRBJ2-5, with 11 bases fitting TRBD2. The CDR3 totals 15 residues. Per the germline V gene, CDR1 is SGHTA and CDR2 is FQGNSA. Trimming removed 5 bases from V and 5 bases from J; junction bases left unmatched: 7. CDR3 in amino acids: CASSTGTSGRETQYF. The CDR3 DNA reads TGTGCCAGCAGCACCGGGACTAGCGGCCGGGAGACCCAGTACTTC. Filled out from reference TRBV7-2 and TRBJ2-5, the complete variable domain reads GAGVSQSPSNKVTEKGKDVELRCDPISGHTALYWYRQSLGQGLEFLIYFQGNSAPDKSGLPSDRFSAERTGGSVSTLTIQRTQQEDSAVYLCASSTGTSGRETQYFGPGTRLLVL.

The genes are TRBV10-2 and TRBJ2-2; D may be TRBD2 (5 bases). CDR3 length equals 13 residues. Germline values: CDR1 WSHSY, CDR2 SAAADI. The germline V and J ends were trimmed by 2 bases and 7 bases, with 8 bases remaining between them. In nucleotides, the CDR3 is TGCGCCAGCAGTGAGAACGGGATCGGGGAGCTGTTTTTT. Its translation: CASSENGIGELFF.

This clonotype has a handful of counts. The gene calls are TRBV29-1 and TRBJ2-3; D is perhaps TRBD1 (7 bases). V was shortened by 6 bases and J by 3 bases, with 19 bases between the two germline ends. Germline CDR1 SQVTM, CDR2 ANQGSEA. This CDR3 contains 15 residues. CDR3 DNA: TGCAGCGTAAAAGGGGGCCCCGCGGGGACAGATACGCAGTATTTT. This encodes CSVKGGPAGTDTQYF.

This clonotype has more than one count but fewer than ten. The J gene is TRBJ2-1, the V gene TRBV7-2; 7 bases align to TRBD2. Germline trimming cut 1 base from V and 8 bases from J; bases unmatched to any gene: 5. This CDR3 has 14 amino acids. CDR1 and CDR2 from the germline V gene are SGHTA and FQGNSA. The CDR3: CASSLGAGVYEQFF. The CDR3 DNA is TGTGCCAGCAGCTTAGGGGCGGGGGTCTATGAGCAGTTCTTC. The whole variable domain, filled in from reference TRBV7-2 and TRBJ2-1, reads GAGVSQSPSNKVTEKGKDVELRCDPISGHTALYWYRQSLGQGLEFLIYFQGNSAPDKSGLPSDRFSAERTGGSVSTLTIQRTQQEDSAVYLCASSLGAGVYEQFFGPGTRLTVL.

This clonotype was seen at least ten times. The V call is TRBV5-1, the J call TRBJ2-1, with D perhaps matching TRBD2 (5 bases). Deletions cut 2 bases from V and 9 bases from J, with 9 bases between. The germline gives CDR1 SGHRS, CDR2 YFSETQ. The CDR3 loop spans 12 amino acids. The CDR3 region has the DNA TGCGCCAGCAGCTTCGACCGGGGTGAGCAGTTCTTC. This gives the protein CASSFDRGEQFF.

This clonotype occurred a few times. This chain uses TRBV27 with TRBJ2-3; tentatively, D is TRBD1 (6 bases). The CDR3 length is 17 residues. Between the trimmed V and J ends, which lost 5 bases and 0 bases, there was a span of 18 bases. Per germline, CDR1 MNHEY and CDR2 SMNVEV (reference sequence). The CDR3 here is CASSPSGVEPSTDTQYF. The CDR3 DNA reads as TGTGCCAGCAGTCCTTCAGGGGTTGAACCTAGCACAGATACGCAGTATTTT.

This clonotype has more than one count but fewer than ten. The rearrangement uses TRBV5-5 and TRBJ1-6, with 7 bases fitting TRBD1. CDR1 is SGHKS and CDR2 is YYEKEE in the germline V gene (reference sequence). The junction had 14 bases not matched to a gene; V was cut back by 4 bases and J by 13 bases. This CDR3 spans 15 amino acids. For the CDR3, the DNA is TGTGCCAGCAGCGCCTACAGGGGCCCCTATGATCCCCTCCACTTT. As protein: CASSAYRGPYDPLHF.

This chain uses TRBV5-1 with TRBJ2-1; D gene unclear. The V and J ends lost 3 bases and 0 bases respectively, with 22 bases between them. This CDR3 contains 19 residues. Germline CDR1 reads SGHRS; CDR2 reads YFSETQ. CDR3 sequence: CASSSNRKQSRSSYNEQFF. The CDR3 bases are TGCGCCAGCAGCTCCAACCGCAAACAGTCTAGGAGCTCCTACAATGAGCAGTTCTTC.

The V and J genes are TRBV28 and TRBJ1-5; perhaps TRBD1 as D (5 bases). The CDR3 is made up of 18 amino acids. Trimming took 4 bases from V and 3 from J, leaving 22 bases between them. Germline V lookup: CDR1 MDHEN, CDR2 SYDVKM. CDR3 sequence reads: CASSSHPDIFSTNQPQHF. CDR3 DNA sequence: TGTGCCAGCAGTTCGCATCCGGACATTTTCTCCACCAATCAGCCCCAGCATTTT. Drawing the rest from reference TRBV28 and TRBJ1-5, the complete variable domain is DVKVTQSSRYLVKRTGEKVFLECVQDMDHENMFWYRQDPGLGLRLIYFSYDVKMKEKGDIPEGYSVSREKKERFSLILESASTNQTSMYLCASSSHPDIFSTNQPQHFGDGTRLSIL.

This clonotype was seen a few times. CDR3: CASRPPGETGELFF. CDR3 nucleotide sequence: TGTGCCAGCCGCCCTCCAGGGGAGACCGGGGAGCTGTTTTTT. This sequence joins TRBV6-2 or TRBV6-3 and TRBJ2-2, with D maybe TRBD1 (6 bases). The CDR3 spans 14 residues. Trimming took 8 bases from V and 5 from J, leaving 15 bases between them. Germline V lookup: CDR1 MNHEY, CDR2 SVGEGT.

This chain links TRBV11-2 with TRBJ1-6; D not resolved. Trimming took 5 bases from V and 0 from J, leaving 14 bases between them. The CDR3 is made up of 17 amino acids. Germline V CDR1 and CDR2: SGHAT, FQNNGV. The CDR3, as DNA: TGTGCCAGCAGCCCCCGGAGTTCGAGCTCCTATAATTCACCCCTCCACTTT. This encodes CASSPRSSSSYNSPLHF.